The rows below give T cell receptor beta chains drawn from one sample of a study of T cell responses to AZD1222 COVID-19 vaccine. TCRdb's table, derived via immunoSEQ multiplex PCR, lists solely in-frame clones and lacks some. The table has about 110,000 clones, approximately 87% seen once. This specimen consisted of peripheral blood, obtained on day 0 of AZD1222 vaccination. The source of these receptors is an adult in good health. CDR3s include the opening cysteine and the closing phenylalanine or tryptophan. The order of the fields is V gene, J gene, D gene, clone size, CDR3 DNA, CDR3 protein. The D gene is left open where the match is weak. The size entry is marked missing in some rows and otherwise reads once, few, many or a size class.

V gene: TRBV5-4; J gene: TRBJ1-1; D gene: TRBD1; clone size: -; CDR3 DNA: TGTGCCAGCAGCCCCGGGACAGGGGGCACTGAAGCTTTCTTT; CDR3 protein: CASSPGTGGTEAFF
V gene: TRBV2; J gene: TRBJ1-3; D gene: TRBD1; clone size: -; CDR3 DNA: TGTGCCAGTACGTTGGAGGGGGCATCCGGAAACACCATATATTTT; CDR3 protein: CASTLEGASGNTIYF
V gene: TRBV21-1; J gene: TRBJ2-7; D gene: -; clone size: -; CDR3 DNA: TGTGCCGGGAGCGGTAGGGGGAAGCGCGAGCAGTACTTC; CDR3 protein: CAGSGRGKREQYF
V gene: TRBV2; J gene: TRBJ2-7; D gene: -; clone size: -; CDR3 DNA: TGTGCCAGCAGTGAAGGGGACCACGAGCAGTACTTC; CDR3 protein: CASSEGDHEQYF
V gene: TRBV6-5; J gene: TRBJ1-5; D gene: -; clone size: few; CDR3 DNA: TGTGCCAGCATTCCAGGGGTCGCTCAGCCCCAGCATTTT; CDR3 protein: CASIPGVAQPQHF
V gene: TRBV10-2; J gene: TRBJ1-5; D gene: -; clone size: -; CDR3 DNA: TGCGCCACCCGGGGGCAGGGCAATCAGCCCCAGCATTTT; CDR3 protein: CATRGQGNQPQHF
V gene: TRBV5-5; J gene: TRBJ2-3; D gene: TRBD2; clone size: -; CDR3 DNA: TGTGCCAGCAGCTTGGTGGGGACTACTTTTACAGATACGCAGTATTTT; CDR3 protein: CASSLVGTTFTDTQYF
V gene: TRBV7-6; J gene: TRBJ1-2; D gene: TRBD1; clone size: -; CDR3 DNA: TGTGCCAGCAGCTTTCAGGGGGCAACTGGCTACACCTTC; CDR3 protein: CASSFQGATGYTF
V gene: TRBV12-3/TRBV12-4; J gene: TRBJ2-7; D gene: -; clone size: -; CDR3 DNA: TGTGCCAGCAGGCGTACTAGCTACTACGAGCAGTACTTC; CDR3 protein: CASRRTSYYEQYF
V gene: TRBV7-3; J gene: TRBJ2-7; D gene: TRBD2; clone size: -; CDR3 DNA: TGTGCCAGCAGCTTAAGGTCTAGCGGGAGCGAGCAGTACTTC; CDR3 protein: CASSLRSSGSEQYF
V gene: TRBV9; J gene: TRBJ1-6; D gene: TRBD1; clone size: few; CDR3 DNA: TGTGCCAGCAGCGTGACAGGGGATAATTCACCCCTCCACTTT; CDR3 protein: CASSVTGDNSPLHF
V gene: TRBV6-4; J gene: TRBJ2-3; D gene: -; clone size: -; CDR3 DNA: TGTGCCAGCAGTGTAGGCCGGGGTCCAGATACGCAGTATTTT; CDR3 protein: CASSVGRGPDTQYF
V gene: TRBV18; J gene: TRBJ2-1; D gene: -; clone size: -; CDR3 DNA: TGTGCCAGCTCACTAGGGGATAGCTCCTACAATGAGCAGTTCTTC; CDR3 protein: CASSLGDSSYNEQFF
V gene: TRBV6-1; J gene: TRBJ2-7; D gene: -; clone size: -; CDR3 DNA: TGTGCCAGCAGTGAAGAGGGGGGTGGACAGCGGCTCTCCTACGAGCAGTACTTC; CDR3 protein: CASSEEGGGQRLSYEQYF
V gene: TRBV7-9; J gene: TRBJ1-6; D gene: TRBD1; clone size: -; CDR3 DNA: TGTGCCAGCAGCTTCAGAGGACAGGTCCCAAATTCACCCCTCCACTTT; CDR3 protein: CASSFRGQVPNSPLHF
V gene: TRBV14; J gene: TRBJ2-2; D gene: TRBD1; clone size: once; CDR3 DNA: TGTGCCAGCAGCCGAAACCGGGACAGGGGGCAGGGGGAGCTGTTTTTT; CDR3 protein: CASSRNRDRGQGELFF
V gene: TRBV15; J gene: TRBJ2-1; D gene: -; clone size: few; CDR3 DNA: TGTGCCACCAGAGACGGGAACAATCCCTACAATGAGCAGTTCTTC; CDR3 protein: CATRDGNNPYNEQFF
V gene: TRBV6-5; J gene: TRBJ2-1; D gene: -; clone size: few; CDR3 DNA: TGTGCCAGCAGGGTTAGCCGGAGCTCCTACAATGAGCAGTTCTTC; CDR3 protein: CASRVSRSSYNEQFF
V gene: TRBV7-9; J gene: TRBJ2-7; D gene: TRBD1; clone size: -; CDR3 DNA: TGTGCCAGCAGCGGACAAGACAGGGGAAGGATCTACGAGCAGTACTTC; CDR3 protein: CASSGQDRGRIYEQYF
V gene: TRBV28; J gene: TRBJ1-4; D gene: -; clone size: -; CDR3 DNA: TGTGCCAGCAGTTTTGGCGCGACGTACCTGTTTTTT; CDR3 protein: CASSFGATYLFF
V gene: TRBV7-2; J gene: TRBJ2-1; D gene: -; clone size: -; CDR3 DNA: TGTGCCAGCAGCCTCAGCCCATACTCCTACAATGAGCAGTTCTTC; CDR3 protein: CASSLSPYSYNEQFF
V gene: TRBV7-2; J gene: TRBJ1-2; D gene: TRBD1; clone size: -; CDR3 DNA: TGTGCCAGCAGCCCAGAGGGACAGGGGGCCCCTAACTATGGCTACACCTTC; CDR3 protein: CASSPEGQGAPNYGYTF
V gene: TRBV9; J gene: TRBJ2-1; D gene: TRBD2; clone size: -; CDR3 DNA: TGTGCCAGCAGCGTTCCTTATAGCGGGAAGCGAGATGAGCAGTTCTTC; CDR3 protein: CASSVPYSGKRDEQFF
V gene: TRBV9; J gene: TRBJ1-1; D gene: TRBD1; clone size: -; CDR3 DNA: TGTGCCAGCAGCCTTACAGGGGCGGACACTGAAGCTTTCTTT; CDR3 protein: CASSLTGADTEAFF
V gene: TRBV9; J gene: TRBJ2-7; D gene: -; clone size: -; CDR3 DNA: TGTGCCAGCAGCGTAGGACCTAGTGGCGGCTACGAGCAGTACTTC; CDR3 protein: CASSVGPSGGYEQYF
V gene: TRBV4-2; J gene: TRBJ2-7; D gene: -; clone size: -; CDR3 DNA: TGTGCCAGCAGCCAAGGGTCAGGGCGGTACGAGCAGTACTTC; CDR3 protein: CASSQGSGRYEQYF
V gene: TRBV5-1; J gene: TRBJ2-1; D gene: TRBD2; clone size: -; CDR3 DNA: TGCGCCAGCAGCTGGACTAGCGGGAGGAACAATGAGCAGTTCTTC; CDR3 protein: CASSWTSGRNNEQFF
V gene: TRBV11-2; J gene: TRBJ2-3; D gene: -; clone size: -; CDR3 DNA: TGTGCCAGCAGCGATAGGAACGGGGGTGGAGATACGCAGTATTTT; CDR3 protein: CASSDRNGGGDTQYF